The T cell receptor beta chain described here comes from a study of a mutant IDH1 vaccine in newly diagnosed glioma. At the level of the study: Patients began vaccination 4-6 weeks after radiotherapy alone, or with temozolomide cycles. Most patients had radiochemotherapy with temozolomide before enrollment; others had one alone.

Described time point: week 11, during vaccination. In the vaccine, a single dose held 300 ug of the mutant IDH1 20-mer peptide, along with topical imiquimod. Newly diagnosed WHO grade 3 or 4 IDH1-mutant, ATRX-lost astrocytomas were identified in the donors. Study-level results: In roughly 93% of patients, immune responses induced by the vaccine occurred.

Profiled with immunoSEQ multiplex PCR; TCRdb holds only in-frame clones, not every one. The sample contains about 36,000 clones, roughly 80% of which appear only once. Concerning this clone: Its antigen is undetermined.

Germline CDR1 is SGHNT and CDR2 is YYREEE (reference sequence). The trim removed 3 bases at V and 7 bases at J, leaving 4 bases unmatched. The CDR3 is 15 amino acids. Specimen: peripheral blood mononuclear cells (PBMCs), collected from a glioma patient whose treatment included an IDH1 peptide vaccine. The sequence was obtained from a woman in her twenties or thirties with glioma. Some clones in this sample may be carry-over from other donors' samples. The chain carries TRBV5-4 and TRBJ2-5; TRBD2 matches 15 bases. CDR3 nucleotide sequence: TGTGCCAGCAGCTCCCCGGGACTAGCGGGAGGGACCCAGTACTTC. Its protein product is CASSSPGLAGGTQYF.